The 25 T cell receptor beta chains in this list originate from one sample, sequenced in a study of monozygotic twins with inflammatory bowel disease. TCRdb reanalyzed the 5' RACE reads, giving one entry per CDR3 protein sequence and no DNA. The sample spans a few hundred thousand distinct CDR3 sequences; the ten largest clones claim 1.6%. Sequencing used blood. These TCRs come from a human donor with ulcerative colitis or Crohn's disease, or a healthy co-twin of an affected twin (not recorded which).

This chain uses TRBV3-1 with TRBJ1-2. The CDR3 spans 17 residues. The germline gives CDR1 LGHDT, CDR2 YNNKEL (reference sequence). The chain's CDR3 is CASSHPPSQGLGYGYTF. Drawing the rest from reference TRBV3-1 and TRBJ1-2, the complete variable domain is DTAVSQTPKYLVTQMGNDKSIKCEQNLGHDTMYWYKQDSKKFLKIMFSYNNKELIINETVPNRFSPKSPDKAHLNLHINSLELGDSAVYFCASSHPPSQGLGYGYTFGSGTRLTVV.

This rearrangement joins TRBV5-1 to TRBJ1-2; the D gene TCRdb calls, TRBD1, cannot be checked with no DNA. This CDR3 has 13 amino acids. Per the germline V gene, CDR1 is SGHRS and CDR2 is YFSETQ. The CDR3 loop reads CASSRTGDSGYTF.

The chain recombines TRBV24-1 with TRBJ2-3. Germline-derived CDR1 and CDR2 are KGHDR and SFDVKD. The CDR3 is made up of 13 amino acids. This chain's CDR3 is CATSDTRTDTQYF.

The chain combines TRBV7-2 with TRBJ2-2; TCRdb's D gene call, TRBD2, goes unchecked for lack of DNA. The CDR3 extends over 14 amino acids. From germline, CDR1 is SGHTA and CDR2 FQGNSA. This chain's CDR3 is CASSPAINTGELFF.

The chain recombines TRBV20-1 with TRBJ2-5; the D call of TRBD2 rests on TCRdb alone, since no DNA is present to check it. Germline CDR1 and CDR2: DFQATT and SNEGSKA (reference sequence). The CDR3 consists of 14 residues. CDR3 region: CSARGTNEKETQYF.

J is TRBJ2-1 and V is TRBV19; TCRdb's D call of TRBD1 is untestable without DNA. The V gene's germline CDR1 is LNHDA and CDR2 SQIVND (reference sequence). The length of the CDR3 is 15 residues. The CDR3 reads CASSSGQGHYNEQFF.

The chain couples TRBV5-6 to TRBJ1-3. In germline, CDR1 is SGHDT, CDR2 YYEEEE. The CDR3 length is 15 residues. This chain's CDR3 is CASSQPVFSGNTIYF.

The chain uses TRBV5-1 and TRBJ1-1. This CDR3 region has 16 residues. Germline CDR1 is SGHRS and CDR2 is YFSETQ. CDR3 in amino acids: CASSLLNLGLNTEAFF.

The chain carries TRBV12-3 or TRBV12-4 and TRBJ2-2; TCRdb calls TRBD1, which cannot be checked without DNA. The CDR3 is 15 residues long. CDR3 in amino acids: CASSQTVINTGELFF.

V usage is TRBV20-1 and J usage is TRBJ2-1; TCRdb's D call, TRBD2, is unchecked because there is no DNA. This CDR3 region has 15 residues. From germline, CDR1 is DFQATT and CDR2 SNEGSKA (reference sequence). CDR3 sequence reads: CSAPNPSGGDNEQFF.

J is TRBJ2-7 and V is TRBV29-1; checking the TCRdb D call of TRBD1 is not possible without DNA. Germline lookup yields CDR1 SQVTM and CDR2 ANQGSEA. This CDR3 is 15 amino acids long. CDR3 residues: CSVEDPRDGSYEQYF.

This rearrangement joins TRBV5-6 to TRBJ2-1; no DNA is available, so the TRBD2 call from TCRdb remains unchecked. Per germline, CDR1 SGHDT and CDR2 YYEEEE. The CDR3 is 16 amino acids. The CDR3: CASSLSSGGGGNEQFF.

The rearrangement joins TRBV7-9 to TRBJ2-2. Germline CDR1 SEHNR, CDR2 FQNEAQ (reference sequence). This CDR3 is 14 amino acids long. CDR3 sequence reads: CASSVVENTGELFF.

The chain employs TRBV2 and TRBJ1-2. In germline, CDR1 is SNHLY, CDR2 FYNNEI. This CDR3 contains 15 residues. CDR3 amino acids: CASSEGAGRWSGYTF.

The V and J genes are TRBV6-5 and TRBJ1-3; no DNA is available, so the TRBD1 call from TCRdb remains unchecked. The V gene's germline CDR1 is MNHEY and CDR2 SVGAGI. The CDR3 sequence is 15 residues long. The CDR3: CASSYSIGDGNTIYF.

The chain is built from TRBV6-2 or TRBV6-3 and TRBJ1-2. CDR3 length: 13 residues. The germline gives CDR1 MNHEY, CDR2 SVGEGT. The CDR3 loop is CASRASGNYGYTF.

The V call is TRBV5-4, the J call TRBJ2-1; TCRdb designates TRBD2, a call that cannot be tested without DNA. The germline V gene encodes CDR1 SGHNT and CDR2 YYREEE (reference sequence). This CDR3 region has 14 residues. The CDR3 is CASSISGGGNEQFF. Using reference TRBV5-4 and TRBJ2-1 for the parts outside the CDR3, the full variable domain is ETGVTQSPTHLIKTRGQQVTLRCSSQSGHNTVSWYQQALGQGPQFIFQYYREEENGRGNFPPRFSGLQFPNYSSELNVNALELDDSALYLCASSISGGGNEQFFGPGTRLTVL.

The rearrangement uses TRBV12-3 or TRBV12-4 and TRBJ1-4; TCRdb designates TRBD1, a call that cannot be tested without DNA. This CDR3 spans 16 amino acids. CDR3 region: CASSFDRGQGREKLFF.

The rearrangement joins TRBV12-3 or TRBV12-4 to TRBJ2-7; TCRdb's D gene call, TRBD2, goes unchecked for lack of DNA. The CDR3 length is 15 residues. CDR3 sequence: CASNRGAGDSYEQYF.

The genes are TRBV12-3 or TRBV12-4 and TRBJ1-1; the D gene TCRdb calls, TRBD1, cannot be checked with no DNA. The CDR3 is 13 amino acids. CDR3 region: CASNLNQGSEAFF.

This chain's CDR3 is CASSFRGAAVAGANVLTF. This sequence joins TRBV12-3 or TRBV12-4 and TRBJ2-6; TCRdb's D call, TRBD1, is unchecked because there is no DNA. The CDR3 is 18 amino acids.

The V and J genes are TRBV20-1 and TRBJ2-7; TCRdb's D call, TRBD1, is unchecked because there is no DNA. The CDR3 runs 13 residues. The germline V gene encodes CDR1 DFQATT and CDR2 SNEGSKA (reference sequence). CDR3 sequence: CSAWTGTSYEQYF.

The chain has TRBV3-1 and TRBJ1-1; the D gene TCRdb calls, TRBD1, cannot be checked with no DNA. Germline CDR1 and CDR2: LGHDT and YNNKEL (reference sequence). This CDR3 comprises 16 residues. The chain's CDR3 is CASSQEGERGNTEAFF.

The rearrangement uses TRBV5-8 and TRBJ2-2. This CDR3 contains 15 residues. Germline V lookup: CDR1 SGHTS, CDR2 YDEGEE. The CDR3 loop is CASSLGVTNTGELFF.

J is TRBJ2-5 and V is TRBV7-9; TCRdb's D call, TRBD1, is unchecked because there is no DNA. The germline gives CDR1 SEHNR, CDR2 FQNEAQ (reference sequence). CDR3 size: 17 residues. CDR3 region: CASSLTPTVTDKETQYF.